Listed below are T cell receptor beta chains from one sample, sequenced in a study of blood T cells in healthy people across ages. TCRdb redid the calling of the 5' RACE reads with MiXCR, one entry per CDR3 protein. The sample carries some 1.4 million distinct CDR3 sequences, about 43% recorded once. The sequencing input was blood. These receptors were taken from a woman between 18 and 30 years old in good health. Each CDR3 is given with its conserved first and last residue. A D gene is named only where the DNA matches it firmly. Some rows mark clone size as missing; the rest say once, few, many or name a class of expanded clone.

- TRBJ2-3 14 - TRBV24-1 CATGPAGITDTQYF TGTGCCACCGGCCCTGCAGGGATCACAGATACGCAGTATTTT
- TRBJ1-1 15 - TRBV10-3 CAISETELSNTEAFF TGTGCCATCAGTGAGACGGAGCTTTCGAACACTGAAGCTTTCTTT
- TRBJ2-7 15 few TRBV20-1 CSATSQGAVSYEQYF TGCAGTGCTACTTCACAGGGTGCGGTTTCCTACGAGCAGTACTTC
- TRBJ2-7 13 few TRBV6-1 CASSGQRSYEQYF TGTGCCAGCAGTGGACAGCGGTCCTACGAGCAGTACTTC
TRBD1 TRBJ1-1 15 - TRBV7-2 CASSLDYRGLTEAFF TGTGCCAGCAGCTTAGATTACAGGGGGCTCACTGAAGCTTTCTTT
TRBD2 TRBJ2-5 19 few TRBV10-3 CAISEPRTSGGGIQETQYF TGTGCCATCAGTGAGCCCCGGACTAGCGGGGGTGGTATACAAGAGACCCAGTACTTC
- TRBJ2-4 15 - TRBV2 CASRDGGFSKNIQYF TGTGCCAGCAGGGATGGGGGTTTTTCCAAAAACATTCAGTACTTC
- TRBJ2-3 18 - TRBV4-1 CASSLGRPSGVGTDTQYF TGCGCCAGCAGCCTTGGGCGTCCCTCGGGAGTAGGCACAGATACGCAGTATTTT
- TRBJ1-5 17 few TRBV28 CASSPPGIGQGNQPQHF TGTGCCAGCAGTCCTCCCGGGATAGGGCAAGGCAATCAGCCCCAGCATTTT
- TRBJ2-7 14 - TRBV6-1 CASRTRGRLYEQYF TGTGCCAGCAGGACCCGAGGGAGGCTCTACGAGCAGTACTTC
- TRBJ2-3 15 - TRBV12-3/TRBV12-4 CASLSEYLTPDTEYF TGTGCCAGCCTCTCAGAGTACCTAACCCCAGATACGGAGTATTTT
- TRBJ2-7 14 - TRBV7-9 CASSASQGNHEQYF TGTGCCAGCAGCGCCTCACAGGGAAACCACGAGCAGTACTTC
- TRBJ2-7 14 - TRBV20-1 CSALDPLSSYEQYF TGCAGTGCTCTAGACCCCTTAAGCTCCTACGAGCAGTACTTC
- TRBJ1-2 14 - TRBV29-1 CSVVWGGTNYGYTF TGCAGCGTTGTATGGGGTGGGACTAACTATGGCTACACCTTC
- TRBJ2-7 12 few TRBV20-1 CMGQEEVDEQYF TGCATGGGGCAGGAAGAGGTGGACGAGCAGTACTTC
- TRBJ2-3 12 few TRBV28 CASSFRMDTQYF TGTGCCAGCAGTTTCCGTATGGATACGCAGTATTTT
- TRBJ2-7 15 few TRBV15 CATSRVGLAADEQYF TGTGCCACCAGCAGGGTAGGACTCGCCGCGGACGAGCAGTACTTC
TRBD1 TRBJ2-1 14 many TRBV20-1 CSAAGTGDSSEQFF TGCAGTGCCGCAGGGACAGGGGATTCATCTGAGCAGTTCTTC
- TRBJ2-7 14 - TRBV2 CASRLDLRGSEQYF TGTGCCAGCAGATTAGACCTAAGGGGTTCCGAGCAGTACTTC
- TRBJ1-3 13 - TRBV7-9 CASMNGEGNTIYF TGTGCCAGCATGAACGGGGAGGGAAACACCATATATTTT
- TRBJ2-7 13 many TRBV6-2/TRBV6-3 CASSWQVTYEQYF TGTGCCAGCAGTTGGCAGGTAACCTACGAGCAGTACTTC
- TRBJ2-5 14 few TRBV20-1 CSVGGVEGQETQYF TGCAGTGTTGGCGGGGTAGAAGGGCAAGAGACCCAGTACTTC
TRBD2 TRBJ2-4 15 - TRBV6-5 CASSYTSGYKNIQYF TGTGCCAGCAGTTACACTAGCGGTTACAAAAACATTCAGTACTTC
- TRBJ2-7 15 - TRBV11-2 CACSLESHGAPEQYF TGTGCCTGCAGCTTAGAAAGTCACGGAGCTCCCGAGCAGTACTTC
- TRBJ2-3 14 - TRBV27 CASTPIRGGDTQYF TGTGCCAGCACCCCAATCCGAGGCGGGGATACGCAGTATTTT
- TRBJ1-1 14 - TRBV9 CASSPNPQGTEAFF TGTGCCAGCAGCCCTAACCCGCAGGGGACTGAAGCTTTCTTT
- TRBJ2-1 13 - TRBV5-1 CACSWGNDNEQFF TGCGCCTGCAGCTGGGGGAACGACAATGAGCAGTTCTTC
- TRBJ2-7 16 few TRBV28 CASSDPLGQRSYEQYF TGTGCCAGCAGCGACCCCTTAGGCCAGAGATCCTACGAGCAGTACTTC
- TRBJ1-1 13 - TRBV7-6 CASSLVDSGKAFF TGTGCCAGCAGCTTAGTAGACTCGGGGAAAGCTTTCTTT
TRBD2 TRBJ2-7 15 few TRBV10-2 CASSETSGSSYEQYF TGCGCCAGCAGTGAGACTAGCGGGAGCTCCTACGAGCAGTACTTC
TRBD2 TRBJ2-1 17 few TRBV4-1 CASSQMEGGTSGNEQFF TGCGCCAGCAGTCAAATGGAGGGTGGGACTAGTGGCAATGAGCAGTTCTTC
- TRBJ2-1 13 few TRBV20-1 CSASVGGYNEQFF TGCAGTGCTAGCGTCGGGGGATACAATGAGCAGTTCTTC
- TRBJ2-3 16 - TRBV2 CASRYPSLLGTGTQYF TGTGCCAGCAGATATCCCAGCTTACTAGGCACAGGTACGCAGTATTTT
TRBD2 TRBJ2-7 16 few TRBV27 CASSLNPTSGSYEQYF TGTGCCAGCAGTTTGAACCCGACTAGCGGGAGCTACGAGCAGTACTTC
- TRBJ2-1 13 few TRBV24-1 CATGRDGNNEQFF TGTGCCACCGGCCGGGACGGGAACAATGAGCAGTTCTTC
- TRBJ2-6 17 - TRBV27 CASSFDRGASGANVLTF TGTGCCAGCAGTTTCGATCGGGGGGCGTCCGGGGCCAACGTCCTGACTTTC
TRBD2 TRBJ2-1 14 many TRBV7-2 CASSLVAGEYEQFF TGTGCCAGCAGCTTAGTAGCGGGAGAATATGAGCAGTTCTTC
- TRBJ1-2 11 few TRBV29-1 CSVEGRYGYTF TGCAGCGTTGAAGGACGCTATGGCTACACCTTC
- TRBJ2-1 16 - TRBV3-1 CASSPMGYVGWDEQFF TGTGCCAGCAGCCCAATGGGCTATGTAGGGTGGGATGAGCAGTTCTTC
TRBD1 TRBJ2-5 12 - TRBV7-3 CASSTTGGARYF TGTGCCAGCAGCACGACAGGGGGCGCGCGGTACTTC
TRBD1 TRBJ2-7 15 - TRBV6-1 CASSSPETGNYEQYF TGTGCCAGCTCCTCCCCCGAGACAGGGAACTACGAGCAGTACTTC
- TRBJ2-1 12 - TRBV6-5 CASSYSNLELFF TGTGCCAGCAGTTACTCGAACCTAGAATTGTTCTTC
- TRBJ1-1 13 few TRBV2 CASIREPNTEAFF TGTGCCAGCATTAGAGAGCCGAACACTGAAGCTTTCTTT
- TRBJ2-7 14 - TRBV6-1 CASGSAATNYEQYF TGTGCCAGCGGAAGTGCGGCGACTAACTACGAGCAGTACTTC
TRBD1 TRBJ1-2 13 once TRBV29-1 CSAVPGTGEGYTF TGCAGCGCTGTCCCCGGGACAGGGGAAGGCTACACCTTC
TRBD1 TRBJ1-1 13 - TRBV20-1 CSAVTGGAPEAFF TGCAGTGCAGTCACAGGGGGCGCTCCTGAAGCTTTCTTT
- TRBJ2-1 17 - TRBV7-9 CASSERTMSLSRPGQFF TGTGCCAGCAGCGAACGTACAATGAGTCTTTCTCGTCCCGGGCAGTTCTTC
TRBD2 TRBJ2-1 19 - TRBV7-2 CASSLRLAGGRVSHNEQFF TGTGCCAGCAGCCTGCGACTAGCGGGAGGGCGGGTCTCCCACAATGAGCAGTTCTTC